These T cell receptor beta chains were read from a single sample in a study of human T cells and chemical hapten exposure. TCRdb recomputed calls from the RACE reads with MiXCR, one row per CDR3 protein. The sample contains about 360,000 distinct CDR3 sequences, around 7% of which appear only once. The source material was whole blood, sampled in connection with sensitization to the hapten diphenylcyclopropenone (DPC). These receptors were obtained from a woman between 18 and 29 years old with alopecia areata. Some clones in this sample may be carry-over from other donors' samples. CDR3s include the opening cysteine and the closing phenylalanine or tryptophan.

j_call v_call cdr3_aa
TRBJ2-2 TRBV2 CASCLAGGPVTGELFF
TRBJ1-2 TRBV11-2 CASSRGFGGDGDYGYTF
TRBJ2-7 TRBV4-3 CASSQDMGQGHPYF
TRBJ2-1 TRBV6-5 CASRPTSGGANEQFF
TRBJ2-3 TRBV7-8 CASSTRQGWTDTQYF
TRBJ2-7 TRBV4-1 CASSLKRFGDLNEQYF
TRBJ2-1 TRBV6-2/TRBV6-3 CASSYVASGGEVYNEQFF
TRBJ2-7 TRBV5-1 CASSLVVTVVNEQYF
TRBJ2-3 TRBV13 CASRDQEAHSTDTQYF
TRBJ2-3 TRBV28 CASSHRPSGDTQYF
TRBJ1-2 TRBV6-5 CASSRGTAADSYGYTF
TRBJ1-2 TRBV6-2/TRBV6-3 CASSFSIIRYTF
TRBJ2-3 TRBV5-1 CASSPLQGNTDTQYF
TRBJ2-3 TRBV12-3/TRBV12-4 CASTPYGLGGDTQYF
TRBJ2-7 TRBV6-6 CASSRQRDYF
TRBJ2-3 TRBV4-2 CASSQSEMQYF
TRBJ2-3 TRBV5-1 CASSPRQGTDTQYF
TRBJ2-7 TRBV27 CASSLRTGSYEQYF
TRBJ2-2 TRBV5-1 CASSLKNTGELFF
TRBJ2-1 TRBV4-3 CASSQELGGGDEQFF
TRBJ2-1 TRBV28 CASSFGGGGDEQFF
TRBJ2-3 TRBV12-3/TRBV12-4 CASSDRGSPTDTQYF
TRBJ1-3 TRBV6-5 CASRYRTSSGNTIYF
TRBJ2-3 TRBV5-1 CASSLRVAGGSTDTQYF
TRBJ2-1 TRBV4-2 CASSQDSSGAYNEQFF
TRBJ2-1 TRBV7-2 CASSLSALRAERGGGYNEQFF
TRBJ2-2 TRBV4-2 CASRRGGGENTGELFF
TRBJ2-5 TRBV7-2 CASSSSVLAQYF
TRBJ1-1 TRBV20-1 CSASRTNTEAFF
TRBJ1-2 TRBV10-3 CAISPGHTNYGYTF
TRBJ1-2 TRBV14 CASGGQGFDGYTF
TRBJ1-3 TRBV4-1 CASSQLTGSGNTIYF
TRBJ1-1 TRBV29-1 CSGYRVGTEAFF
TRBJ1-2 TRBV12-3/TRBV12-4 CASSFGTGGGYTF
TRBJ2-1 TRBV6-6 CASSYSSEQFF
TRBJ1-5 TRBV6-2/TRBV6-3 CASSYAGRGQPQHF
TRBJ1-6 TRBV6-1 CASSEYWNNSPLHF
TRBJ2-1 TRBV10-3 CANGGLNNEQFF
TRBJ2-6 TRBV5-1 CASSLQGITSGANVLTF
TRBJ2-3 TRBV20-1 CSAMPGLAGTDTQYF
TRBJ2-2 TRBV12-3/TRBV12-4 CASSLRDTGELFF
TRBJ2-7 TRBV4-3 CASSQEIRSGASYEQYF
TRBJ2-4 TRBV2 CASNLLTKNIQYF
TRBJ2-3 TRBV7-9 CASSLSLAGGSTDTQYF
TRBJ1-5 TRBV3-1 CASSPSGVANQPQHF
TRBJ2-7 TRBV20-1 CSAPPVGYEQYF
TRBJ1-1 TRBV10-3 CATGQLNTEAFF
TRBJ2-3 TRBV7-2 CASSPRTGFRTDTQYF
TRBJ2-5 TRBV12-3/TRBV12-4 CASSSGLETQYF
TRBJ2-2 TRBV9 CASSVAGGFKANTGELFF
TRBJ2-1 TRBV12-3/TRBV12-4 CASCWGQGANYNEQFF
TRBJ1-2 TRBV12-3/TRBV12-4 CASRGGQGRDGYTF
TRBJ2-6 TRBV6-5 CASSYSWTGGSGANVLTF
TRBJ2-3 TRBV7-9 CASSYINTDTQYF
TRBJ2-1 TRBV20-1 CSASLLAGHEQFF
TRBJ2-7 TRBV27 CASSADRGSSYEQYF
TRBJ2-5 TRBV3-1 CASSQDGWRETQYF